The clone carrying this T cell receptor (beta chain) was detected a few times. Its target is unknown. Germline lookup yields CDR1 MDHEN and CDR2 SYDVKM. There are 17 residues in the CDR3. Trimming took 6 bases from V and 10 from J; bases not matched to a gene: 11. This entry is derived from a study of cytomegalovirus exposure and HLA in healthy donors. Study-wide points: Researchers reported in a later analysis that a missense DCLRE1C variant was tied to TCR beta V- and J-gene trimming.

13 Jbeta primers and 60 Vbeta primers were used for the PCR. Per the authors' pipeline: In a later analysis, 8.5 million to 14 million of 83 million or so unique beta chains occurred in at least two donors. TCRdb keeps only in-frame clones here, not all; method: immunoSEQ multiplex PCR. V and J calls and clone size are copied from that table; D and trimming were computed from the DNA. The data hold 84,000 or so clones, with approximately 71% observed a single time. V is TRBV28 and J is TRBJ2-6, with 14 bases identical to TRBD2. Sequenced sample: PBMCs. The sequence was collected from a man younger than 40 in good health and CMV-seronegative. The DNA of the CDR3 is TGTGCCAGCAGCCCATCCGGGACTAGCGGGAGAGGAAACGTCCTGACTTTC. It translates to CASSPSGTSGRGNVLTF.